This TCR beta chain was recorded in a study of patients and donors after allogeneic stem cell transplantation. TCRdb called the RT-PCR reads again in MiXCR, with one record for every CDR3 protein. In the table there are about 230,000 distinct CDR3 sequences, 13% to 15% of which are singletons. The CDR3 totals 13 residues. V lost 3 bases, J lost 1 base, and 6 bases lay in between. The sample holds many counts of this clonotype. The sequenced sample consisted of blood, either unsorted or a sorted T cell fraction (not recorded which). This TCR was sampled from a human donor who was either an allogeneic HSCT recipient or a stem cell or donor lymphocyte infusion donor (not recorded which). It is not recorded whose cells these are; they may come from a transplant donor. The chain employs TRBV12-3 or TRBV12-4 and TRBJ2-5; D call uncertain. The CDR3 nucleotides are TGTGCCAGCAGTTTCGTAGCCCAAGAGACCCAGTACTTC. It codes for CASSFVAQETQYF.